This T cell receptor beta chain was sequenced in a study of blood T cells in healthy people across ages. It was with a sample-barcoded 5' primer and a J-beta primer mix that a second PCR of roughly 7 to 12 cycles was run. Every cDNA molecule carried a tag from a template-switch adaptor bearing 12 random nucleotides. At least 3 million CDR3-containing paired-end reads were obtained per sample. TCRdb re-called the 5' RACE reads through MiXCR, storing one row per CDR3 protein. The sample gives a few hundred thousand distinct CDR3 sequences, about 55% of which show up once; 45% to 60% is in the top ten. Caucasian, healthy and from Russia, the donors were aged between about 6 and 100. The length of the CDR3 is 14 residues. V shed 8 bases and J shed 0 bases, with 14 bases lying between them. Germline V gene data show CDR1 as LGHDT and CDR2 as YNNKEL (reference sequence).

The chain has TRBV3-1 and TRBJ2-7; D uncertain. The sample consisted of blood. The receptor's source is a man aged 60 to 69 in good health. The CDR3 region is CASGRSPNSYEQYF. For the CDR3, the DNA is TGTGCCAGCGGCCGTAGTCCAAACTCCTACGAGCAGTACTTC.